The next 16 T cell receptor beta chains were all read from a single sample in a study of long-term antiretroviral therapy in people with HIV. The run of the v3.0 immunoSEQ assay was at survey level. Only in-frame clones appear in the TCRdb table, and some are missing; sequencing was by immunoSEQ multiplex PCR. In the table there are over 25,000 clones, roughly 86% of which are singletons. The sequencing here drew on unsorted PBMCs, taken 0.8 years after starting antiretroviral therapy. Receptors originate from a woman in her 30s with HIV.

The CDR3 sequence: CASSVGQSQETQYF. CDR3 sequence (DNA): TGTGCCAGCAGCGTAGGTCAAAGCCAAGAGACCCAGTACTTC. The chain recombines TRBV9 with TRBJ2-5; the D is unclear. This CDR3 is 14 amino acids long. Trimming cost V 0 bases and J 1 base, with 7 bases left between them. The germline gives CDR1 SGDLS, CDR2 YYNGEE.

The chain joins TRBV6-5 to TRBJ1-1, with a weak D call TRBD1 (6 bases). The germline gives CDR1 MNHEY, CDR2 SVGAGI. The CDR3 is 13 amino acids. Trimming left V 4 bases short and J 4 bases short, with 10 bases between. The CDR3 reads CASSWGRGTEAFF. CDR3 nucleotides: TGTGCCAGCAGTTGGGGGCGGGGCACTGAAGCTTTCTTT.

This chain joins TRBV18 and TRBJ1-6, with TRBD1 matching over 9 bases. Germline V gene lookup returns CDR1 KGHSH and CDR2 LQKENI. CDR3 length: 17 amino acids. V was clipped by 2 bases and J by 7 bases; unmatched bases: 9. Written as DNA, the CDR3 is TGTGCCAGCTCACCAACAACTCCCGGACAGGGGAATTCACCCCTCCACTTT. Protein: CASSPTTPGQGNSPLHF.

V and J are TRBV7-8 and TRBJ2-1, with D perhaps TRBD1 or TRBD2 (5 bases each). Trimming stripped 2 bases from V and 3 bases from J, with 11 bases between. CDR3 length: 15 amino acids. Germline V gives CDR1 SGHVS, CDR2 FQNEAQ. The CDR3 loop is CASSLLGDVYNEQFF. The CDR3, as DNA: TGTGCCAGCAGCTTACTCGGGGACGTCTACAATGAGCAGTTCTTC.

CDR3 protein: CASSLDRDGYTF. CDR3 in DNA: TGTGCCAGCAGCTTGGACAGAGATGGCTACACCTTC. The chain links TRBV7-9 to TRBJ1-2, with D possibly being TRBD1 (6 bases). The V end was cut by 3 bases, the J end by 6 bases, with 8 bases between. The CDR3 extends over 12 amino acids. The germline gives CDR1 SEHNR, CDR2 FQNEAQ (reference sequence).

The V call is TRBV2, the J call TRBJ2-2; D perhaps matches TRBD2 (6 bases). From germline, CDR1 is SNHLY and CDR2 FYNNEI. V lost 5 bases to trimming and J lost 4 bases, with 14 bases between them. The CDR3 consists of 15 residues. CDR3 sequence: CASSPGTSLTGELFF. The CDR3 region has the DNA TGTGCCAGCAGTCCCGGTACTAGCCTCACCGGGGAGCTGTTTTTT.

The chain joins TRBV5-5 to TRBJ1-1; 9 positions match TRBD1. Per the germline V gene, CDR1 is SGHKS and CDR2 is YYEKEE (reference sequence). Trimming at V came to 2 bases and at J to 5 bases, leaving 16 bases not matched to a gene. CDR3 length: 18 amino acids. Written as DNA, the CDR3 is TGTGCCAGCAGCTTTGGGGGACAGGGCGGGGGGAGTGGGACTGAAGCTTTCTTT. It yields the protein CASSFGGQGGGSGTEAFF.

V gene TRBV4-2 combines with J gene TRBJ2-2, with D possibly matching TRBD2 (5 bases). Germline CDR1 and CDR2: LGHNA and YNFKEQ. V was pared by 0 bases and J by 5 bases, with 10 bases between. The CDR3 loop spans 15 amino acids. The CDR3 here is CASSQERVVTGELFF. In nucleotides, the CDR3 is TGTGCCAGCAGCCAAGAGCGGGTTGTTACCGGGGAGCTGTTTTTT.

V gene TRBV7-8 combines with J gene TRBJ2-5; D gene ambiguous. Trimming took off 5 bases at V and 1 base at J, with 11 bases between the two ends. The CDR3 totals 14 residues. The germline CDR1 and CDR2 sequences are SGHVS and FQNEAQ. CDR3 nucleotide sequence: TGTGCCAGCAGCCCAGACACGATCCAAGAGACCCAGTACTTC. Protein: CASSPDTIQETQYF. The whole variable domain, filled in from reference TRBV7-8 and TRBJ2-5, reads GAGVSQSPRYKVAKRGQDVALRCDPISGHVSLFWYQQALGQGPEFLTYFQNEAQLDKSGLPSDRFFAERPEGSVSTLKIQRTQQEDSAVYLCASSPDTIQETQYFGPGTRLLVL.

CDR3: CASSDGTGYTGELFF. The CDR3 region has the DNA TGCGCCAGCAGCGATGGGACGGGTTACACCGGGGAGCTGTTTTTT. The chain carries TRBV4-1 and TRBJ2-2; the D call may be TRBD1 or TRBD2 (5 bases each). Germline V CDR1 and CDR2: MGHRA, YSYEKL. V lost 5 bases and J lost 3, with 13 bases in between. The CDR3 contains 15 residues.

The rearrangement joins TRBV2 to TRBJ2-1, with D possibly matching TRBD2 (5 bases). The germline gives CDR1 SNHLY, CDR2 FYNNEI. Trimming removed 7 bases at V and 6 bases at J, with 13 bases between. The length of the CDR3 is 13 residues. The CDR3 loop reads CASIPGMANEQFF. The CDR3 DNA reads TGTGCCAGCATCCCCGGGATGGCCAATGAGCAGTTCTTC.

This chain links TRBV11-2 with TRBJ2-7; D gene uncertain. Trimming removed 5 bases from V and 0 bases from J, with 8 bases in between. Germline assignment: CDR1 SGHAT and CDR2 FQNNGV. The CDR3 is 13 residues long. The CDR3: CASSPGSSYEQYV. For the CDR3, the DNA is TGTGCCAGCAGCCCAGGTTCCTCCTACGAGCAGTACGTC.

V usage is TRBV2 and J usage is TRBJ1-2, with TRBD1 identical over 8 bases. The germline V gene has CDR1 SNHLY and CDR2 FYNNEI. This CDR3 contains 17 residues. J was trimmed by 4 bases and V by 7 bases; bases with no gene match: 17. As DNA, the CDR3 is TGTGCCAGCACCCCGGGACAGGAGATTAGTCCTGGCTATGGCTACACCTTC. Its translation is CASTPGQEISPGYGYTF.

By frequency in the sample, this clone is large. The rearrangement links TRBV19 to TRBJ2-4, with D hard to call. V was cut by 5 bases and J by 6 bases, with 14 bases left in between. The CDR3 runs to 14 residues. In germline, CDR1 is LNHDA, CDR2 SQIVND (reference sequence). Here the CDR3 DNA reads TGTGCCAGTAGTCTACATTCGACCCGAAACATTCAGTACTTC. Amino acid sequence: CASSLHSTRNIQYF.

The V and J genes are TRBV11-2 and TRBJ1-1; D unclear. The CDR3 totals 14 residues. The V gene's germline CDR1 is SGHAT and CDR2 FQNNGV. Trimming cost V 0 bases and J 8 bases, with 13 bases left between them. This CDR3 reads CASSLDGPSGEAFF. Here the CDR3 DNA reads TGTGCCAGCAGCTTAGACGGGCCTTCCGGGGAAGCTTTCTTT.

The V and J genes are TRBV5-1 and TRBJ2-3; TRBD1 might be the D (5 bases). Germline CDR1 SGHRS, CDR2 YFSETQ. The CDR3 spans 13 residues. Trimming removed 2 bases at V and 3 bases at J, with 7 bases between. In DNA form, the CDR3 reads TGCGCCAGCAGCTTTACAGGTACAGATACGCAGTATTTT. Its translation: CASSFTGTDTQYF. The full variable domain, rest sourced from reference TRBV5-1 and TRBJ2-3, is KAGVTQTPRYLIKTRGQQVTLSCSPISGHRSVSWYQQTPGQGLQFLFEYFSETQRNKGNFPGRFSGRQFSNSRSEMNVSTLELGDSALYLCASSFTGTDTQYFGPGTRLTVL.